This T cell receptor beta chain was sequenced during a study of lymphopenia after photon versus proton radiotherapy. The data were produced by immunoSEQ multiplex PCR, yet TCRdb's version contains in-frame clones alone and is incomplete. The sample includes some 70,000 clones, about 87% of them seen just once. CDR3 length equals 14 residues. V lost 7 bases to trimming and J lost 8 bases, with 20 bases between them. CDR1 is MNHEY and CDR2 is SVGAGI in the germline V gene. The chain combines TRBV6-5 with TRBJ1-2; the D gene is possibly TRBD1 (5 bases). The clonotype comes from a man older than 75 with esophageal cancer. Sequenced here: peripheral blood, sampled from a patient treated with proton-based radiotherapy. CDR3 sequence reads: CASTFPGGFGGYTF. The CDR3 DNA sequence: TGTGCCAGCACCTTTCCCGGGGGGTTTGGGGGCTACACCTTC.